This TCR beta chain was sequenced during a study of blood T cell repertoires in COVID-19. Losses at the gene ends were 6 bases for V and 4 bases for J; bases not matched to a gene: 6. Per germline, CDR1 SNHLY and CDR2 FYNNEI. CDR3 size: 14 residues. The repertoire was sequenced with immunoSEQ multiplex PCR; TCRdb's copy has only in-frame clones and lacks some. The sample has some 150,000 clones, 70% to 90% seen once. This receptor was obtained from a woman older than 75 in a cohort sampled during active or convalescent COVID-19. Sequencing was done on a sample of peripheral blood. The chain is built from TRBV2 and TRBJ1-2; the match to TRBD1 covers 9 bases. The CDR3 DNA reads TGTGCCAGCAGGGAACAGGGGGCGTCCTATGGCTACACCTTC. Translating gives CASREQGASYGYTF.